This T cell receptor beta chain was profiled in a study of blood T cell repertoires in COVID-19. On the study more broadly: Sites across the United States, Italy and Spain contributed samples from acute and convalescent COVID-19. In each case, the material was cDNA or gDNA derived from T cells, B-cell-depleted T cells, or PBMCs.

V lost 1 base and J lost 3, with 9 bases in between. In germline, CDR1 is SGHVS, CDR2 FQNEAQ. The CDR3 runs to 14 residues. Original analysis: Using reference gene primer amplification, nucleated cell counts were estimated. TCRdb keeps only in-frame clones here, not all; method: immunoSEQ multiplex PCR. That table furnishes V, J and clone size, whereas the DNA furnished D and trimming. The data show about 230,000 clones, roughly 80% seen once. The gene calls are TRBV7-8 and TRBJ1-1; D might be TRBD1 (5 bases). This clonotype originated in an elderly woman with acute or convalescent COVID-19. The sequenced material came from peripheral blood. CDR3: CASSLGGRDTEAFF. In DNA, the CDR3 is TGTGCCAGCAGCTTAGGAGGCAGGGACACTGAAGCTTTCTTT.